Presented here are 12 T cell receptor beta chains from one specimen sequenced in a study of identical twins. TCRdb re-analysed the 5' RACE reads in MiXCR, keeping a single row per CDR3 protein. The profile shows a few hundred thousand distinct CDR3 sequences, approximately 17% of them singletons. The sample was naive T cells sorted from blood. These receptor sequences come from a man aged 50-59 years in good health.

This clonotype appeared many times. The CDR3 DNA reads as TGCGCCAGCAGCTTGTCGAAACGGGAGGGGTACAATGAGCAGTTCTTC. It is translated as CASSLSKREGYNEQFF. This chain joins TRBV5-1 and TRBJ2-1; 8 nucleotides line up with TRBD2. Germline CDR1 SGHRS, CDR2 YFSETQ. This CDR3 has 16 residues. J lost 4 bases, V lost 1 base, and 7 bases had no gene match.

This clonotype was picked up many times. The chain carries TRBV20-1 and TRBJ2-1, with TRBD2 as a possible D gene (5 bases). V dropped 6 bases and J dropped 0 bases, with 9 bases sitting between them. This CDR3 spans 13 amino acids. The germline CDR1 and CDR2 sequences are DFQATT and SNEGSKA (reference sequence). The CDR3 DNA sequence: TGCAGTGCCGGACTCCGCTCCTACAATGAGCAGTTCTTC. It codes for CSAGLRSYNEQFF.

This clonotype was seen more than once but under ten times. As DNA, the CDR3 is TGTGCCAGCAGCTCCGGCCAAACTATTTCTGATGGCTACACCTTC. Protein sequence: CASSSGQTISDGYTF. The chain combines TRBV7-9 with TRBJ1-2; no reliable D call. The CDR3 is 15 amino acids. Trimming took off 4 bases at V and 6 bases at J, with 18 bases between the two ends. Germline CDR1 and CDR2: SEHNR and FQNEAQ (reference sequence).

The chain carries TRBV20-1 and TRBJ2-2; D is uncertain. Germline V gives CDR1 DFQATT, CDR2 SNEGSKA (reference sequence). The CDR3 consists of 14 residues. V shed 4 bases and J shed 8 bases, with 17 bases lying between them. CDR3 region: CSATFPGLRGELFF. CDR3 bases: TGCAGTGCTACCTTTCCGGGCCTCCGTGGGGAGCTGTTTTTT.

This clonotype was seen a few times. V is TRBV4-2 and J is TRBJ2-1, with a tentative D call TRBD2 (5 bases). V lost 0 bases to trimming and J lost 9 bases, with 12 bases between them. CDR1 LGHNA and CDR2 YNFKEQ come from the germline V gene. The CDR3 runs 14 residues. The CDR3 sequence is CASSQELATGEQFF. The CDR3 nucleotides read TGTGCCAGCAGCCAAGAGCTAGCAACCGGTGAGCAGTTCTTC.

This clonotype was seen just once. This chain links TRBV18 with TRBJ2-1; 8 bases match TRBD2. Germline CDR1 KGHSH, CDR2 LQKENI. The J segment lost 4 bases and the V segment lost 0 bases, leaving 2 bases of the junction unmatched. The CDR3 consists of 15 residues. The CDR3 here is CASSPPPGGYNEQFF. The CDR3 DNA reads as TGTGCCAGCTCACCACCCCCGGGAGGGTACAATGAGCAGTTCTTC.

This clonotype turned up a few times. This chain connects TRBV5-5 to TRBJ2-1; possibly TRBD1 or TRBD2 for D (5 bases each). The CDR3 covers 16 residues. Between the trimmed V and J ends, which lost 4 bases and 2 bases, there was a span of 16 bases. Looked up from germline, CDR1 is SGHKS and CDR2 is YYEKEE (reference sequence). Here the CDR3 DNA reads TGTGCCAGCAGCGGTCAGGGACGGATGACCTACAATGAGCAGTTCTTC. Its translation: CASSGQGRMTYNEQFF.

This clonotype turned up a few times. The chain carries TRBV27 and TRBJ1-4; 9 nucleotides align to TRBD1. The germline V gene has CDR1 MNHEY and CDR2 SMNVEV (reference sequence). The CDR3 runs to 18 residues. V dropped 3 bases and J dropped 6; count of bases not matched to a gene: 14. The CDR3 sequence is CASSFEKDRGLRDEKLFF. CDR3 bases: TGTGCCAGCAGTTTCGAAAAGGACAGGGGCCTTCGAGATGAAAAACTGTTTTTT.

The CDR3 DNA reads as TGTGCCAGCAGCCTCCCCGACACCTCCTATAATTCACCCCTCCACTTT. It is translated as CASSLPDTSYNSPLHF. The chain is built from TRBV9 and TRBJ1-6; the D is unclear. Germline V gene data show CDR1 as SGDLS and CDR2 as YYNGEE. This CDR3 has 16 residues. The ends were cut back, 4 bases at V and 0 bases at J, with 11 bases in the middle.

In this sample, this clonotype turned up a few times. The chain joins TRBV30 to TRBJ1-1; D remains unclear. This CDR3 has 10 residues. V was cut by 4 bases and J by 7 bases, with 7 bases left in between. Per the germline V gene, CDR1 is GTSNPN and CDR2 is SVGIG (reference sequence). The chain's CDR3 is CAWMRREAFF. DNA for the CDR3: TGTGCCTGGATGCGACGTGAAGCTTTCTTT.

Ten or more counts support this clonotype. The chain has TRBV20-1 and TRBJ2-3; 14 bases line up with TRBD2. Germline trimming cut 2 bases from V and 8 bases from J; bases unmatched to any gene: 6. Germline V lookup: CDR1 DFQATT, CDR2 SNEGSKA (reference sequence). The CDR3 totals 15 residues. CDR3 amino acids: CSARPGLAGAGTQYF. The CDR3 DNA reads as TGCAGTGCTAGACCGGGACTAGCGGGAGCTGGTACGCAGTATTTT.

The sample holds a few counts of this clonotype. V usage is TRBV6-5 and J usage is TRBJ1-2, with D tentatively TRBD1 (5 bases). Germline lookup yields CDR1 MNHEY and CDR2 SVGAGI. V was pared by 0 bases and J by 1 base, with 9 bases between. This CDR3 contains 15 residues. Here the CDR3 reads CASSYSAGLNYGYTF. In DNA, the CDR3 is TGTGCCAGCAGTTACTCGGCAGGGCTTAACTATGGCTACACCTTC.